One sample yielded the 22 T cell receptor beta chains listed below, sequenced in a study of vaccination and CD4 T cells after COVID-19. Their specific antigens are unknown. Cultured CD4+ T-cell DNA underwent Oncomine TCR Beta short-read sequencing. TCRdb processed the PCR reads anew with MiXCR; each CDR3 protein has one entry. The sample has roughly 19,000 distinct CDR3 sequences; approximately 48% are singletons. Sample treatment: approximately 10-day PBMC culture with coronavirus spike peptide pools or control peptides (ViraFEST assay). Input material: CD4+ T cells from blood, cultured in vitro. The receptor source for this set is a human donor who had recovered from COVID-19.

This chain uses TRBV15 with TRBJ1-1; 7 bases line up with TRBD1. The CDR3 covers 14 residues. V gave up 2 bases and J gave up 3 bases; unmatched junction bases: 3. Germline V gene data show CDR1 as LNHNV and CDR2 as YYDKDF (reference sequence). CDR3 nucleotide sequence: TGTGCCACCAGCAGAACCACAGGGGACACTGAAGCTTTCTTT. As protein: CATSRTTGDTEAFF.

The chain carries TRBV6-2 or TRBV6-3 and TRBJ1-5, with 8 positions matching TRBD1. CDR1 MNHEY and CDR2 SVGEGT come from the germline V gene. This CDR3 is 14 amino acids long. V shed 6 bases and J 2 bases; nucleotides not matched to a gene: 3. The CDR3 DNA reads as TGTGCCAGCAGCATACAGGGGGGCAATCAGCCCCAGCATTTT. It specifies CASSIQGGNQPQHF.

By share, this clonotype ranks as medium-sized. The gene calls are TRBV7-3 and TRBJ2-1; 8 positions match TRBD1. The CDR3 sequence is 13 residues long. Trimming at V came to 5 bases and at J to 6 bases, leaving 3 bases not matched to a gene. In germline, CDR1 is SGHTA, CDR2 FQGTGA. CDR3 in amino acids: CASSKQGGNEQFF. The CDR3 nucleotides are TGTGCCAGCAGCAAACAGGGGGGCAATGAGCAGTTCTTC.

This clonotype has more than one count but fewer than ten. The chain combines TRBV20-1 with TRBJ1-5; a weak D match, TRBD1 (5 bases). V was cut by 3 bases and J by 0 bases, with 21 bases left in between. Per the germline V gene, CDR1 is DFQATT and CDR2 is SNEGSKA (reference sequence). The CDR3 totals 18 residues. The CDR3 sequence is CSASRLGEGLYSNQPQHF. The CDR3 DNA follows: TGCAGTGCTAGCCGACTGGGGGAGGGGTTGTATAGCAATCAGCCCCAGCATTTT.

V is TRBV2 and J is TRBJ2-1; 11 bases line up with TRBD2. The CDR3 has 15 amino acids. Trimming removed 3 bases from V and 9 bases from J; junction bases left unmatched: 7. CDR1 is SNHLY and CDR2 is FYNNEI in the germline V gene. The CDR3 here is CASSEMTSGISEQFF. CDR3 sequence (DNA): TGTGCCAGCAGTGAGATGACTAGCGGGATCAGTGAGCAGTTCTTC.

This chain links TRBV19 with TRBJ1-6, with 8 bases that match TRBD1. CDR1 is LNHDA and CDR2 is SQIVND in the germline V gene (reference sequence). The CDR3 loop spans 13 amino acids. V dropped 5 bases and J dropped 8; count of bases not matched to a gene: 2. The DNA for the CDR3 is TGTGCCAGTAGTGGACAGGGTGATTCACCCCTCCACTTT. Amino acids: CASSGQGDSPLHF.

The rearrangement links TRBV12-3 or TRBV12-4 to TRBJ1-6; D not resolved. The CDR3 contains 12 residues. V lost 5 bases and J lost 9, with 8 bases in between. As DNA, the CDR3 is TGTGCCAGCAGTCCGGGTGCTTCACCCCTCCACTTT. Amino acids: CASSPGASPLHF.

The chain couples TRBV4-2 to TRBJ2-5, with D possibly matching TRBD2 (6 bases). Germline loops: CDR1 LGHNA, CDR2 YNFKEQ. This CDR3 region has 13 residues. V lost 4 bases to trimming and J lost 4 bases, with 10 bases between them. The CDR3, as DNA: TGTGCCAGCAGCCCCCTCGGGAGAGAGACCCAGTACTTC. This sequence encodes CASSPLGRETQYF.

This clonotype was detected only a few times. This sequence joins TRBV7-8 and TRBJ1-1; D remains unclear. There are 12 residues in the CDR3. Per germline, CDR1 SGHVS and CDR2 FQNEAQ. Trimming took off 1 base at V and 7 bases at J, with 7 bases between the two ends. The CDR3 loop is CASSLDLGEAFF. The CDR3 DNA follows: TGTGCCAGCAGCTTAGATCTGGGTGAAGCTTTCTTT.

This clonotype came up a few times. The CDR3 is CSASGNTGELFF. In DNA, the CDR3 is TGCAGTGCTAGCGGGAACACCGGGGAGCTGTTTTTT. V and J are TRBV20-1 and TRBJ2-2; D is ambiguous. The CDR3 has 12 amino acids. CDR1 is DFQATT, CDR2 SNEGSKA, per germline (reference sequence). The germline V and J ends were trimmed by 3 bases and 1 base, with 3 bases remaining between them.

V gene TRBV27 combines with J gene TRBJ2-7; tentatively, D is TRBD2 (7 bases). V was pared by 8 bases and J by 4 bases, with 18 bases between. The CDR3 runs to 14 residues. Germline CDR1 reads MNHEY; CDR2 reads SMNVEV (reference sequence). The CDR3 here is CASHKSGGSYEQYF. CDR3 coding DNA: TGTGCCAGCCATAAATCGGGGGGCTCGTACGAGCAGTACTTC.

V gene TRBV20-1 combines with J gene TRBJ2-1, with D unclear. The CDR3 is 13 amino acids. Germline V gives CDR1 DFQATT, CDR2 SNEGSKA (reference sequence). The V end was cut by 5 bases, the J end by 4 bases, with 12 bases between. CDR3 loop: CSAPLLGYNEQFF. The DNA of the CDR3 is TGCAGTGCTCCACTCCTAGGGTACAATGAGCAGTTCTTC.

In its sample, this clonotype was seen a few times. This chain connects TRBV27 to TRBJ1-1; 10 positions match TRBD1. Germline loops: CDR1 MNHEY, CDR2 SMNVEV (reference sequence). Losses at the gene ends were 4 bases for V and 1 base for J; bases not matched to a gene: 3. The CDR3 contains 15 residues. The CDR3 nucleotides are TGTGCCAGCAGTTGGGGGACAGGGGCGAACACTGAAGCTTTCTTT. Its protein is CASSWGTGANTEAFF.

The V and J genes are TRBV24-1 and TRBJ2-5, with a tentative D call TRBD2 (6 bases). In germline, CDR1 is KGHDR, CDR2 SFDVKD. The CDR3 is 16 amino acids. Trimming removed 4 bases from V and 4 bases from J, with 18 bases in between. The CDR3 coding sequence is TGTGCCACCAGTGACCCCGCGGCCCAAGCGGGAGAGACCCAGTACTTC. Its protein is CATSDPAAQAGETQYF.

This clonotype showed up just a few times. The CDR3 here is CSVEDVQTYEQYF. The DNA for the CDR3 is TGCAGCGTTGAAGATGTTCAGACCTACGAGCAGTACTTC. This rearrangement joins TRBV29-1 to TRBJ2-7; D unresolved. Germline lookup yields CDR1 SQVTM and CDR2 ANQGSEA. Deletions cut 0 bases from V and 2 bases from J, with 8 bases between. This CDR3 has 13 residues.

CDR3 protein: CSARAGLGTDTQYF. The DNA for the CDR3 is TGCAGTGCTAGGGCAGGGTTGGGCACAGATACGCAGTATTTT. V is TRBV20-1 and J is TRBJ2-3, with a tentative D call TRBD1 (5 bases). The germline gives CDR1 DFQATT, CDR2 SNEGSKA (reference sequence). V lost 3 bases, J lost 1 base, and 11 bases lay in between. The CDR3 is 14 residues long.

This clonotype was seen just once. The rearrangement links TRBV2 to TRBJ2-3, with D unclear. V was trimmed by 5 bases and J by 0 bases, leaving 9 bases between them. Germline V CDR1 and CDR2: SNHLY, FYNNEI. The CDR3 runs to 14 residues. CDR3 nucleotides: TGTGCCAGCAGTCCGGCGGTTAGCACAGATACGCAGTATTTT. It yields the protein CASSPAVSTDTQYF.

This clonotype was seen more than once but under ten times. The genes are TRBV11-3 and TRBJ2-3; TRBD1 aligns across 8 bases. Germline assignment: CDR1 SGHNT and CDR2 YENEEA. The CDR3 consists of 17 residues. The V and J ends lost 5 bases and 1 base, in that order; junction bases with no gene match: 11. Here the CDR3 reads CASSLNSGGGGTDTQYF. The DNA for the CDR3 is TGTGCCAGCAGCCTCAATTCAGGGGGCGGAGGCACAGATACGCAGTATTTT.

This clonotype was seen a few times. V and J are TRBV12-3 or TRBV12-4 and TRBJ1-1; D possibly corresponds to TRBD1 (6 bases). The CDR3 loop spans 14 amino acids. Trimming removed 7 bases at V and 1 base at J, with 13 bases between. CDR3: CASTWGHQNTEAFF. The DNA of the CDR3 is TGTGCCAGCACCTGGGGACACCAGAACACTGAAGCTTTCTTT.

The chain employs TRBV30 and TRBJ2-5; D possibly corresponds to TRBD2 (5 bases). The CDR3 length is 13 residues. Germline CDR1 GTSNPN, CDR2 SVGIG (reference sequence). Trimming pared 1 base from V and 6 bases from J, leaving 12 bases between. The CDR3 here is CAWSDGVTKTQYF. The CDR3 DNA follows: TGTGCCTGGAGTGACGGGGTAACAAAGACCCAGTACTTC.

This clonotype occurred a few times. This chain links TRBV7-9 with TRBJ1-2; D is uncertain. The V end was cut by 0 bases, the J end by 2 bases, with 7 bases between. CDR3 length: 14 residues. Germline lookup yields CDR1 SEHNR and CDR2 FQNEAQ (reference sequence). This chain's CDR3 is CASSLATFNYGYTF. Here the CDR3 DNA reads TGTGCCAGCAGCTTAGCTACTTTCAACTATGGCTACACCTTC. Full variable domain (rest looked up from reference TRBV7-9 and TRBJ1-2): DTGVSQNPRHKITKRGQNVTFRCDPISEHNRLYWYRQTLGQGPEFLTYFQNEAQLEKSRLLSDRFSAERPKGSFSTLEIQRTEQGDSAMYLCASSLATFNYGYTFGSGTRLTVV.

V gene TRBV4-3 combines with J gene TRBJ1-1; no clear D. The V end lost 3 bases, the J end lost 1 base, and 9 bases lay between the germline ends. Germline CDR1 is LGHNA and CDR2 is YSLEER. There are 14 residues in the CDR3. CDR3 loop: CASSHGAGNTEAFF. The CDR3 DNA follows: TGCGCCAGCAGCCATGGAGCGGGGAACACTGAAGCTTTCTTT.